This TCR beta chain was identified during a study of shared clonotypes between healthy human individuals. Generated by immunoSEQ multiplex PCR, the TCRdb table keeps only in-frame clones and is missing some. The sample includes approximately 940,000 clones, 76% seen only once; the top ten take approximately 1.5%. Germline V gene lookup returns CDR1 MNHEY and CDR2 SVGAGI. The CDR3 contains 14 residues. The V end was cut by 0 bases, the J end by 3 bases, with 9 bases between. This clone is a singleton in its sample. The TCR comes from a man between 18 and 29 years old in good health. The chain carries TRBV6-5 and TRBJ2-7; no clear D. The sequencing sample was made of memory CD4+ T cells sorted from blood. Subset meaning: CD45RA-negative fraction. CDR3 sequence: CASSYSLSGYEQYF. CDR3 nucleotides: TGTGCCAGCAGTTACTCGCTTTCGGGCTACGAGCAGTACTTC.